The rows below give T cell receptor beta chains drawn from one sample of a study of shared clonotypes between healthy human individuals. TCRdb keeps only in-frame clones here, not all; method: immunoSEQ multiplex PCR. In the table there are over 1.5 million clones, 98% of which are singletons. Sequenced input: naive CD4+ T cells sorted from blood. These receptor sequences come from a man aged 25-45 years in good health. The CDR3 runs from the conserved cysteine through the conserved F or W. A D gene is named only where the DNA matches it firmly. Clone size appears in some rows only: once, few, many, or a class for an expanded clone.

CDR3 length	D gene	J gene	clone size	V gene	CDR3 DNA	CDR3 protein
16	NA	TRBJ2-6	NA	TRBV5-6	TGTGCCAGCAGCTTTATGTCACAGTCTGGGGCCAACGTCCTGACTTTC	CASSFMSQSGANVLTF
13	NA	TRBJ2-7	NA	TRBV4-3	TGCGCCAGCAGCCAGAGGCTGGGGGTGAAGCAGTACTTC	CASSQRLGVKQYF
13	NA	TRBJ1-2	few	TRBV2	TGTGCCAGCAGTGAAGGGATCAACTATGGCTACACCTTC	CASSEGINYGYTF
13	NA	TRBJ2-5	NA	TRBV28	TGTGCCACCTCCAGATGGGCGCAGGAGACCCAGTACTTC	CATSRWAQETQYF
15	TRBD1	TRBJ2-1	NA	TRBV5-1	TGCGCCAGCAAGAAGAGAGGGGGCATCTACAATGAGCAGTTCTTC	CASKKRGGIYNEQFF
15	TRBD2	TRBJ2-2	NA	TRBV5-1	TGCGCCAGCAGCTTAATAGCGGGAAGCACCGGGGAGCTGTTTTTT	CASSLIAGSTGELFF
16	TRBD1	TRBJ1-2	NA	TRBV18	TGTGCCAGCTCACCAAAGACAGGGCTCTCTAACTATGGCTACACCTTC	CASSPKTGLSNYGYTF
15	TRBD1	TRBJ2-7	NA	TRBV9	TGTGCCAGCAGCGGGATCGGGACAGGGGCCTACGAGCAGTACTTC	CASSGIGTGAYEQYF
14	NA	TRBJ1-2	NA	TRBV28	TGTGCCAGCCGAATAGGGGCTACTAACTATGGCTACACCTTC	CASRIGATNYGYTF
15	NA	TRBJ1-2	NA	TRBV5-6	TGTGCCAGCAGCTTGGCCGTCGACCTTTTTGATGGCTACACCTTC	CASSLAVDLFDGYTF